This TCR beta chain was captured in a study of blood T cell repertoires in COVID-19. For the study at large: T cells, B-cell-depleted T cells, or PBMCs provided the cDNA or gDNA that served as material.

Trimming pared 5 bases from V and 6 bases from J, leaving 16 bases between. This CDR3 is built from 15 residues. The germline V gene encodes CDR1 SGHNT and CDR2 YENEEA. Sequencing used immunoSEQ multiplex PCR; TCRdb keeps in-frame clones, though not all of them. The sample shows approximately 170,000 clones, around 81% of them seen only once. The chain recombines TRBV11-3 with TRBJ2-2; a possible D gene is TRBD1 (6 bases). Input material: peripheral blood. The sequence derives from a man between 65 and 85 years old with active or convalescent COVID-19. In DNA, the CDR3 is TGTGCCAGCAGCCCACCCCTCGGACAGTCCGGGGAGCTGTTTTTT. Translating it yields CASSPPLGQSGELFF.